This entry lists 11 T cell receptor beta chains sequenced from one sample in a study of blood T cell repertoires in COVID-19. Only in-frame clones appear in the TCRdb table, and some are missing; sequencing was by immunoSEQ multiplex PCR. The data contain more than 110,000 clones, under 85% of them singletons. Sample: peripheral blood. The receptors were gathered from an elderly woman in a cohort sampled during active or convalescent COVID-19.

The chain couples TRBV7-3 to TRBJ2-1, with D tentatively TRBD2 (6 bases). V lost 2 bases and J 8 bases, leaving 19 bases between the germline ends. This CDR3 contains 16 residues. The germline CDR1 and CDR2 sequences are SGHTA and FQGTGA. The CDR3 reads CASSLGGILGNDEQFF. CDR3 bases: TGTGCCAGCAGCTTAGGGGGGATTCTGGGGAACGATGAGCAGTTCTTC.

This clone was counted once. CDR3 sequence: CASSSRGGNSPLHF. The CDR3 bases are TGTGCCAGCAGTTCCAGGGGAGGGAATTCACCCCTCCACTTT. V is TRBV6-5 and J is TRBJ1-6; possible D gene TRBD1, 6 bases. Trimming stripped 4 bases from V and 7 bases from J, with 11 bases between. Germline V gene lookup returns CDR1 MNHEY and CDR2 SVGAGI. This CDR3 has 14 residues.

This clone came up a few times. The genes are TRBV7-8 and TRBJ1-5; tentatively, D is TRBD1 (5 bases). The CDR3 is 15 amino acids. Germline lookup yields CDR1 SGHVS and CDR2 FQNEAQ. V lost 5 bases and J lost 3, with 14 bases in between. The CDR3 is CASSPGGNFNQPQHF. The CDR3, as DNA: TGTGCCAGCAGCCCGGGGGGGAACTTCAATCAGCCCCAGCATTTT.

The chain combines TRBV3-1 (or the pseudogene TRBV3-2) with TRBJ2-5; 15 positions match TRBD2. Germline V lookup: CDR1 LGHDT, CDR2 YNNKEL (reference sequence). J gave up 7 bases and V 1 base, and 19 bases lay outside the gene matches. The CDR3 totals 21 residues. The CDR3 DNA reads as TGTGCCAGCAGCCAAGGTTTTCCTGGACTAGCGGGGGGGAGCGCCCGGGGGACCCAGTACTTC. Translating gives CASSQGFPGLAGGSARGTQYF.

The chain carries TRBV2 and TRBJ2-1; tentatively, D is TRBD1 (6 bases). This CDR3 contains 14 residues. V was shortened by 4 bases and J by 5 bases, with 12 bases between the two germline ends. CDR1 is SNHLY and CDR2 is FYNNEI in the germline V gene. The DNA for the CDR3 is TGTGCCAGCAGTGGCAGCAGGGGCGACAATGAGCAGTTCTTC. As protein: CASSGSRGDNEQFF. The complete variable domain, with remaining parts taken from reference TRBV2 and TRBJ2-1, reads EPEVTQTPSHQVTQMGQEVILRCVPISNHLYFYWYRQILGQKVEFLVSFYNNEISEKSEIFDDQFSVERPDGSNFTLKIRSTKLEDSAMYFCASSGSRGDNEQFFGPGTRLTVL.

Only one count was recorded for this clone. The gene calls are TRBV10-3 and TRBJ1-2; maybe TRBD1 (5 bases). The germline V gene has CDR1 ENHRY and CDR2 SYGVKD. V was trimmed by 8 bases and J by 2 bases, leaving 15 bases between them. CDR3 length equals 14 residues. CDR3 nucleotide sequence: TGTGCCATCTCTACGGTGGGGGGAAACTATGGCTACACCTTC. Translation: CAISTVGGNYGYTF.

The chain recombines TRBV11-3 with TRBJ2-2; unclear D gene. Germline CDR1 and CDR2: SGHNT and YENEEA. Trimming removed 1 base at V and 1 base at J, with 4 bases between. The CDR3 is made up of 14 amino acids. CDR3 bases: TGTGCCAGCAGCTTAGCCCAGAACACCGGGGAGCTGTTTTTT. Translated, it gives CASSLAQNTGELFF. The full variable domain, in which reference TRBV11-3 and TRBJ2-2 provide the parts outside the CDR3, is EAGVVQSPRYKIIEKKQPVAFWCNPISGHNTLYWYLQNLGQGPELLIRYENEEAVDDSQLPKDRFSAERLKGVDSTLKIQPAELGDSAVYLCASSLAQNTGELFFGEGSRLTVL.

The rearrangement uses TRBV3-1 (or the pseudogene TRBV3-2) and TRBJ2-7, with D hard to call. CDR1 is LGHDT, CDR2 YNNKEL, per germline (reference sequence). The CDR3 spans 12 residues. V dropped 0 bases and J dropped 7 bases, with 7 bases sitting between them. CDR3 region: CASSQDLGEQYF. Here the CDR3 DNA reads TGTGCCAGCAGCCAAGACCTCGGTGAGCAGTACTTC.

The chain is built from TRBV6-5 and TRBJ2-3, with 10 bases matching TRBD1. This CDR3 contains 13 residues. J gave up 3 bases and V 10 bases, and 4 bases lay outside the gene matches. Germline CDR1 MNHEY, CDR2 SVGAGI. The CDR3 DNA reads TGTGCCACTAGGACAGGGGGAACAGATACGCAGTATTTT. It yields the protein CATRTGGTDTQYF.

The rearrangement uses TRBV19 and TRBJ2-1; 8 nucleotides line up with TRBD1. Trimming cost V 3 bases and J 15 bases; bases outside gene matches: 10. Germline V gives CDR1 LNHDA, CDR2 SQIVND (reference sequence). The CDR3 has 13 amino acids. CDR3 DNA sequence: TGTGCCAGTAGTATTATTCCGGGACAGGTTCGGTTCTTC. As protein: CASSIIPGQVRFF.

CDR3 coding DNA: TGTGCCAGTAGGCGAGGTGCTAGCACAGATACGCAGTATTTT. Its translation: CASRRGASTDTQYF. This sequence joins TRBV19 and TRBJ2-3; D unresolved. The CDR3 has 14 amino acids. The ends were cut back, 6 bases at V and 0 bases at J, with 10 bases in the middle. The germline V gene has CDR1 LNHDA and CDR2 SQIVND (reference sequence).